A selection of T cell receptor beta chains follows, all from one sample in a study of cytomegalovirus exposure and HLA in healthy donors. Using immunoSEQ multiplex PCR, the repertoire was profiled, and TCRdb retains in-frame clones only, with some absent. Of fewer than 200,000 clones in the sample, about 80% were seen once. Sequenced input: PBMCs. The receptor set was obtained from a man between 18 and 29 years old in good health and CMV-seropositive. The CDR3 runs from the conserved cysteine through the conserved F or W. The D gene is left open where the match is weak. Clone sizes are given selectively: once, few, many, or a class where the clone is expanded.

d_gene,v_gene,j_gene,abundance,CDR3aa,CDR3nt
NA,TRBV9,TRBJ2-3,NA,CASSVVETDTQYF,TGTGCCAGCAGCGTAGTAGAGACAGATACGCAGTATTTT
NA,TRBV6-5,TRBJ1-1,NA,CASSYGQNTEAFF,TGTGCCAGCAGTTACGGGCAGAACACTGAAGCTTTCTTT
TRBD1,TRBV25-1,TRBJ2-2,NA,CASKGQMDTGELFF,TGTGCCAGCAAGGGACAGATGGACACCGGGGAGCTGTTTTTT
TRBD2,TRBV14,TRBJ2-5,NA,CASSQVGKLAAKETQYF,TGTGCCAGCAGCCAAGTGGGGAAACTAGCGGCCAAAGAGACCCAGTACTTC
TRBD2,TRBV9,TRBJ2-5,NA,CASSGGGAIQETQYF,TGTGCCAGCAGCGGCGGGGGGGCGATCCAAGAGACCCAGTACTTC
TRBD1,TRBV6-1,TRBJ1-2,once,CASRKGQGYGYTF,TGTGCCAGCAGGAAGGGACAGGGTTATGGCTACACCTTC
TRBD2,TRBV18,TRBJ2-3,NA,CASSPLGRSRTDTQYF,TGTGCCAGCTCACCCCTCGGGAGGTCACGCACAGATACGCAGTATTTT
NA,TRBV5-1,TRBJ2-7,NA,CASSRDLAYEQYF,TGCGCCAGCTCCCGGGACTTAGCGTACGAGCAGTACTTC
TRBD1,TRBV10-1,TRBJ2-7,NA,CASSNDRERMGHEQYF,TGCGCCAGCAGTAACGACAGGGAGAGGATGGGCCACGAGCAGTACTTC
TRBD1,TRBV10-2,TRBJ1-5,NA,CASADRDSNQPQHF,TGCGCCAGCGCGGACAGGGATAGCAATCAGCCCCAGCATTTT
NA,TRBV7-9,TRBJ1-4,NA,CASSLSGDPEKLFF,TGTGCCAGCAGCTTATCAGGGGATCCTGAAAAACTGTTTTTT
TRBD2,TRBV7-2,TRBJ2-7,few,CASSPSGGSSYEQYF,TGTGCCAGCAGTCCTAGCGGGGGAAGCTCCTACGAGCAGTACTTC
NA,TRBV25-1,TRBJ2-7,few,CASRPSGSSYEQYF,TGTGCCAGCAGGCCCAGCGGGTCCTCCTACGAGCAGTACTTC
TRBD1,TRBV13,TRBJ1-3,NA,CASSLVAGGSGNTIYF,TGTGCCAGCAGCTTAGTGGCAGGGGGCTCTGGAAACACCATATATTTT
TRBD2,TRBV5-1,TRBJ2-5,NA,CASSLLLADQETQYF,TGCGCCAGCAGCTTGTTACTAGCGGACCAAGAGACCCAGTACTTC
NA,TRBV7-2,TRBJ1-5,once,CASSEEVNQPQHF,TGTGCCAGCAGCGAGGAGGTTAATCAGCCCCAGCATTTT
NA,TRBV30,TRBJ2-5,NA,CAWRGPGSDQETQYF,TGTGCCTGGAGAGGACCGGGGTCGGACCAAGAGACCCAGTACTTC
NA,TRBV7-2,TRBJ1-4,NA,CASSLQVGENEKLFF,TGTGCCAGCAGCTTACAAGTAGGGGAAAATGAAAAACTGTTTTTT
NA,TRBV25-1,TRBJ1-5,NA,CASRQGNQPQHF,TGTGCCAGCAGGCAGGGGAATCAGCCCCAGCATTTT
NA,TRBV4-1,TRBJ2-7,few,CASSQGPAYEQYF,TGCGCCAGCAGCCAAGGGCCCGCCTACGAGCAGTACTTC
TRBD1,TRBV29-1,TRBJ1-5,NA,CSGGQSRNQPQHF,TGCAGCGGGGGACAGAGTAGGAATCAGCCCCAGCATTTT
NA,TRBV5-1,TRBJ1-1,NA,CASSFGQSEAFF,TGCGCCAGCAGCTTCGGACAGAGTGAAGCTTTCTTT
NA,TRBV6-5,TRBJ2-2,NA,CASRLDWKTGELFF,TGTGCCAGCAGACTGGACTGGAAAACCGGGGAGCTGTTTTTT
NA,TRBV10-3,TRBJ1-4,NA,CAISDRVGATNEKLFF,TGTGCCATCAGTGATAGAGTTGGGGCTACTAATGAAAAACTGTTTTTT
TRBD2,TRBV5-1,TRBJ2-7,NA,CASSFGLAGAYDYEQYF,TGCGCCAGCAGCTTCGGACTAGCGGGAGCCTACGACTACGAGCAGTACTTC
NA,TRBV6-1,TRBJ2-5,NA,CASSVPRGYQETQYF,TGTGCCAGCAGCGTCCCGAGGGGGTACCAAGAGACCCAGTACTTC
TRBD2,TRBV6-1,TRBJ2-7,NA,CASSVPTSGRDSYEQYF,TGTGCCAGCAGTGTACCAACTAGCGGGAGGGACTCCTACGAGCAGTACTTC